This TCR beta chain was profiled in a study of cytomegalovirus exposure and HLA in healthy donors. General observations from the study: Later analysis showed most CMV-associated TCR beta chains appearing HLA-restricted. TCR beta V- and J-gene trimming was later associated with a missense DCLRE1C variant. Testing in vitro showed a few CMV-associated chains specific for CMV antigens. It was only CMV serostatus that was available as immune exposure information.

PCR used 60 Vbeta primers and 13 Jbeta primers. Repertoires were generated with immunoSEQ multiplex PCR, while TCRdb's copy carries only in-frame clones and drops some. The data contain tens of thousands of clones, roughly nine tenths of them seen just once; the ten biggest clones take up 9.2%. For this clone: As yet, its antigen is unknown.

V lost 11 bases and J lost 2, with 15 bases in between. The CDR3 is 13 amino acids. Germline-derived CDR1 and CDR2 are LNHDA and SQIVND (reference sequence). The TCR was taken from a man younger than 45 in good health and CMV-seropositive. The J gene is TRBJ2-5, the V gene TRBV19; D not certain. Material: PBMCs. Here the CDR3 DNA reads TGTGCCGCCGGTAGAGGATATCAAGAGACCCAGTACTTC. It translates to CAAGRGYQETQYF.